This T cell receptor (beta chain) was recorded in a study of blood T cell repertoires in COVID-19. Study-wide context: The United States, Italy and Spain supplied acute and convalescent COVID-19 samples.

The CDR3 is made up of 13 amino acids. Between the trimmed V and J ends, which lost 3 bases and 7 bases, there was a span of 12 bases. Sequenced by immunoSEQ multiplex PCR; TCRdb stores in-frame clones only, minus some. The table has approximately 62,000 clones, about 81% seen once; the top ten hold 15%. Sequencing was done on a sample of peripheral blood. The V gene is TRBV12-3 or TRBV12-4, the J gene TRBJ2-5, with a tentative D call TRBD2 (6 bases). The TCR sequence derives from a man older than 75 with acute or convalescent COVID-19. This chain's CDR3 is CASSFGGVVTQYF. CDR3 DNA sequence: TGTGCCAGCAGTTTTGGCGGGGTAGTGACCCAGTACTTC.